The clone carrying this T cell receptor beta chain came up once. The CDR3 covers 15 residues. Original data processing: Amplification with reference gene primers provided the estimates of nucleated cell counts. Assay used: immunoSEQ multiplex PCR; TCRdb lists only in-frame clones, some missing. That table supplies the V and J calls and clone size; D and trimming were determined from the DNA. The sample shows 150,000 or so clones, 75% to 90% of them seen only once. This sample is drawn from a study of blood T cell repertoires in COVID-19. Study-level information: The United States, Italy and Spain supplied acute and convalescent COVID-19 samples. T cells, B-cell-depleted T cells, or PBMCs provided the cDNA or gDNA that served as material.

V and J are TRBV21-1 and TRBJ2-1; the table assigns TRBD2, which was not confirmed against the DNA. TRBV21-1 is assigned pseudogene status. The clonotype comes from a woman in her thirties or forties with acute or convalescent COVID-19. The sequenced material came from peripheral blood. CDR3 protein: CASSKGTSGHNEQFF. CDR3 coding DNA: TGTGCCAGCAGCAAAGGGACTAGCGGACACAATGAGCAGTTCTTC.